The 4 T cell receptor beta chains below all came from one sample that was sequenced in a study of OX40 agonist ivuxolimab in advanced cancers. The table came from immunoSEQ multiplex PCR; TCRdb's copy has only in-frame clones and leaves some out. Among fewer than 65,000 clones listed, around nine tenths were seen once. The specimen comprised CD4+ or CD8+ T cells sorted from blood, sampled in a trial of the OX40 agonist ivuxolimab. The source of these receptors is an adult with an advanced solid tumor such as melanoma, head and neck, liver or kidney cancer.

In this sample, this clone turned up a few times. J is TRBJ1-1 and V is TRBV6-6; D unclear. Trimming cost V 5 bases and J 6 bases, with 10 bases left between them. The CDR3 contains 12 residues. Germline CDR1 reads MNHNY; CDR2 reads SVGAGI (reference sequence). In DNA form, the CDR3 reads TGTGCCAGCAGTACTACTACGGCTGAAGCTTTCTTT. Translating it yields CASSTTTAEAFF.

The rearrangement joins TRBV10-1 to TRBJ1-4; 7 bases are a match to TRBD1. Trimming cost V 9 bases and J 3 bases; bases outside gene matches: 22. The CDR3 runs to 19 residues. Germline V gene data show CDR1 as WNHNN and CDR2 as SYGVQD (reference sequence). The CDR3 spells CARGPRRDSEMQANEKLFF. CDR3 DNA sequence: TGCGCCAGGGGACCGCGAAGGGACAGTGAAATGCAAGCTAATGAAAAACTGTTTTTT.

The chain recombines TRBV7-9 with TRBJ1-1; D is perhaps TRBD1 (6 bases). The CDR3 loop spans 15 amino acids. V was shortened by 0 bases and J by 0 bases, with 8 bases between the two germline ends. Germline V gives CDR1 SEHNR, CDR2 FQNEAQ (reference sequence). The CDR3 protein is CASSLAGGMNTEAFF. In DNA, the CDR3 is TGTGCCAGCAGCTTAGCAGGGGGGATGAACACTGAAGCTTTCTTT.

The chain recombines TRBV6-1 with TRBJ1-5, with D possibly matching TRBD1 (5 bases). V was cut by 1 base and J by 1 base, with 11 bases left in between. CDR3 length equals 16 residues. The germline V gene has CDR1 MNHNS and CDR2 SASEGT. The CDR3 is CASSEVGVSSNQPQHF. The CDR3 DNA reads TGTGCCAGCAGTGAAGTAGGGGTTTCGAGCAATCAGCCCCAGCATTTT.